This T cell receptor (beta chain) originates from a study of CD8+CD57+ T cells in acquired aplastic anemia. On the study more broadly: Sorting CD4+ and CD8+ cells gave DNA averaging approximately 3 ug. Where healthy donors were concerned, CD4+ cells averaged roughly 11 million reads.

At least ten counts were recorded for this clonotype. The study profiled TCR beta VDJ and CDR3 using genomic DNA as template. From the reads, TCRdb called clonotypes with MiXCR, one entry per CDR3 protein. The sample lists more than 150,000 distinct CDR3 sequences; approximately 46% were seen once. The CDR3 consists of 15 residues. Per the germline V gene, CDR1 is SGDLS and CDR2 is YYNGEE. The germline V and J ends were trimmed by 0 bases and 5 bases, with 14 bases remaining between them. The genes are TRBV9 and TRBJ2-5, with D perhaps assigned TRBD1 or TRBD2 (5 bases each). The clonotype was recovered from a human donor in good health. Sequenced sample: sorted CD4+, CD8+, or CD8+CD57+ T cells (not recorded which) from PBMCs. The CDR3 spells CASSVEGWDGETQYF. In nucleotides, the CDR3 is TGTGCCAGCAGCGTAGAGGGATGGGACGGGGAGACCCAGTACTTC.